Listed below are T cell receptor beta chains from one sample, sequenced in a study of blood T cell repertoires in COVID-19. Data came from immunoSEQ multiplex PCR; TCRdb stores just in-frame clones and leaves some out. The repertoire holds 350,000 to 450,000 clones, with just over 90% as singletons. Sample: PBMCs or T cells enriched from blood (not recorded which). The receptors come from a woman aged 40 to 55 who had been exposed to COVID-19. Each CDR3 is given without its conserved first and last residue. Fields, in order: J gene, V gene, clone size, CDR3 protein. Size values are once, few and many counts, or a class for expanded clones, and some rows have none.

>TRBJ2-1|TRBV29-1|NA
SVGTGLFEQF
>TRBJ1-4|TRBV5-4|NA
ASSQGRGLGEKLF
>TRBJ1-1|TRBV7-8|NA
ASSSNRESTEAF
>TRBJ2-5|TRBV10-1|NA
ASSEDLAGWETQY
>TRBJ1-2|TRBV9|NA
ASSPQVGGPGYT
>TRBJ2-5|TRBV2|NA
ASTRDRQETQY
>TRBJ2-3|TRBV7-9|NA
ASSLASGRSDTQY
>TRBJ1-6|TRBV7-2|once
ASSHHTGNYNSPLH
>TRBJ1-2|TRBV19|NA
ASSIPGINYGYT
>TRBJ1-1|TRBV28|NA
ASSSYDRPTEAF
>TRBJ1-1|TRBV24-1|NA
ATREGTEAF
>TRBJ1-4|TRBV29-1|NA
SVAGTGGEKLF
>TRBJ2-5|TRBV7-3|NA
ASSRLAGHLETQY
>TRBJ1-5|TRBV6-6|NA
ASSHPRGTGADVNQPQH
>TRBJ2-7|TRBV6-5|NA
ASSRGAGGPYEQY
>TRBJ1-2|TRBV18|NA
ASSPLFSNGQGDGYT
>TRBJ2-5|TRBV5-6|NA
ASSLSETQY
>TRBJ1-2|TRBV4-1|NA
ASSQRGQASYGYT
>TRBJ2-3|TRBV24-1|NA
ATSERTSGRSTDTQY
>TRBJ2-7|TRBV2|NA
ASSGQTYEQY
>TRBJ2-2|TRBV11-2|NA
ASSHGPDRTGELF
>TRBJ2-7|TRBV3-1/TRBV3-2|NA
ASSRQTSYEQY
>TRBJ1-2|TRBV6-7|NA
ASSYSLQVNYGYT
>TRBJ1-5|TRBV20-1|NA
SASTGANQPQH
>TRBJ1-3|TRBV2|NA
ASSQGGSGNTIY
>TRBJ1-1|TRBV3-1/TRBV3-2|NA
ASSSQWTEAF
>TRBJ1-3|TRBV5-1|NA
ASSLGQGIGNTIY
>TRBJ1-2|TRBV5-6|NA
ASSRDTSPYGYT
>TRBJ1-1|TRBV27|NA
ASSLFPGSGTEAF
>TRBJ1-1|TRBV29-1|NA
SVAEQGAGNTEAF
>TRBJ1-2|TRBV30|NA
AWSLTGPGYT
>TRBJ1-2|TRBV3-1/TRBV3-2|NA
ASSQTENYGYT
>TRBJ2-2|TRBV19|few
ASRPDSPNTGELF
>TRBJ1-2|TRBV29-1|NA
SVEVRGIYGYT
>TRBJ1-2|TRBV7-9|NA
ASSLQGFGYT
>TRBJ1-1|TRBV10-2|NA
ASSGPPGTASSNTEAF
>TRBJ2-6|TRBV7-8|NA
ASSRRQGETGANVLT
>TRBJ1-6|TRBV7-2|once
ASSQRQGNSPLH
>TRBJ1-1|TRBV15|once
ATSRFGQGAAEAF
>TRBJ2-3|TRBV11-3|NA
ASSLGKTSDTQY
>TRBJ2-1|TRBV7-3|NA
ASSLGPSDEQF
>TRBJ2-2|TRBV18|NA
ASSPLGQGSHGELF
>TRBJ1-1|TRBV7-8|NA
ASSYTGNTEAF
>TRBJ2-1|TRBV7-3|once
ASSWDGGYNEQF
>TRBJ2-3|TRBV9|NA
ASSVAFAGRVTDTQY
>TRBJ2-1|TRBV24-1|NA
ATSDAGQGISYNEQF